The next 31 T cell receptor beta chains were all read from a single sample in a study of cytomegalovirus exposure and HLA in healthy donors. The PCR was carried out with 60 Vbeta primers and 13 Jbeta primers. The repertoire was sequenced with immunoSEQ multiplex PCR; TCRdb's copy has only in-frame clones and lacks some. The data show fewer than 200,000 clones, with over 80% seen just once and roughly 4.8% held by the top ten. Sample: PBMCs. These receptors originate from a woman in her forties or fifties in good health and CMV-seropositive.

This clone occurred once. The chain combines TRBV2 with TRBJ1-2, with 7 bases aligning to TRBD1. This CDR3 comprises 13 residues. V trimming: 7 bases; J trimming: 5 bases; junction bases outside the gene matches: 7. Germline CDR1 and CDR2: SNHLY and FYNNEI. The CDR3 DNA reads TGTGCCAGCACGCCCCGGACAGGTTATGGCTACACCTTC. Translated: CASTPRTGYGYTF.

The chain combines TRBV9 with TRBJ1-5; D ambiguous. The V end was cut by 0 bases, the J end by 1 base, with 8 bases between. Looked up from germline, CDR1 is SGDLS and CDR2 is YYNGEE. The CDR3 length is 15 residues. The CDR3 DNA reads TGTGCCAGCAGCGTAGATGCAGGCAGCAATCAGCCCCAGCATTTT. Its protein product is CASSVDAGSNQPQHF.

In this sample, this clone turned up a few times. The rearrangement uses TRBV10-3 and TRBJ1-1, with unresolved D. The CDR3 runs 13 residues. Deletions cut 3 bases from V and 1 base from J, with 6 bases between. Germline V CDR1 and CDR2: ENHRY, SYGVKD. For the CDR3, the DNA is TGTGCCATCAGTGAAGCTCAGAACACTGAAGCTTTCTTT. Its translation is CAISEAQNTEAFF.

The rearrangement links TRBV6-5 to TRBJ2-1, with a weak D call TRBD1 (5 bases). V was clipped by 0 bases and J by 3 bases, with 9 bases between them. Germline loops: CDR1 MNHEY, CDR2 SVGAGI. The CDR3 spans 15 residues. The CDR3 sequence: CASSYSKGNYNEQFF. CDR3 coding DNA: TGTGCCAGCAGTTACTCGAAGGGGAACTACAATGAGCAGTTCTTC.

The chain couples TRBV2 to TRBJ1-5, with 7 nucleotides matching TRBD1. CDR3 length: 12 residues. Germline CDR1 and CDR2: SNHLY and FYNNEI. V shed 6 bases and J 8 bases; nucleotides not matched to a gene: 4. For the CDR3, the DNA is TGTGCCAGCAGACAACAGGGGAAGCCCCAGCATTTT. Protein product: CASRQQGKPQHF.

V and J are TRBV7-6 and TRBJ2-3, with 16 bases fitting TRBD2. From germline, CDR1 is SGHVS and CDR2 FNYEAQ. CDR3 length: 17 residues. V was pared by 5 bases and J by 2 bases, with 4 bases of the junction left unmatched. CDR3 protein: CASSPGTSGGATDTQYF. In DNA, the CDR3 is TGTGCCAGCAGCCCCGGGACTAGCGGGGGGGCCACAGATACGCAGTATTTT.

With respect to this clone: Germline and junction disagree at one end, which may indicate a read error. The same CDR3 arises from other DNA sequences in this sample as well. This rearrangement joins TRBV18 to TRBJ1-1, with a tentative D call TRBD1 (6 bases). From germline, CDR1 is KGHSH and CDR2 LQKENI. This CDR3 has 13 residues. The CDR3 DNA follows: TGTGCCAGCTCACGCAGGGGCGGTACTGAGGCTTTCTTT. This sequence encodes CASSRRGGTEAFF.

Written as DNA, the CDR3 is TGTGCCAGCAGCTCGGGACTAGTCTACGAGCAGTACTTC. Protein product: CASSSGLVYEQYF. The chain couples TRBV7-2 to TRBJ2-7; 8 bases agree with TRBD2. Unmatched junction bases numbered 2, after V lost 4 bases and J lost 3 bases. Germline V gene data show CDR1 as SGHTA and CDR2 as FQGNSA. The CDR3 sequence is 13 residues long. The full variable domain, completed using reference TRBV7-2 and TRBJ2-7, is GAGVSQSPSNKVTEKGKDVELRCDPISGHTALYWYRQSLGQGLEFLIYFQGNSAPDKSGLPSDRFSAERTGGSVSTLTIQRTQQEDSAVYLCASSSGLVYEQYFGPGTRLTVT.

This rearrangement joins TRBV4-2 to TRBJ2-4; 9 positions agree with TRBD2. CDR3 length: 18 amino acids. V lost 0 bases and J lost 2; bases outside the gene matches: 8. Looked up from germline, CDR1 is LGHNA and CDR2 is YNFKEQ. CDR3 bases: TGTGCCAGCAGCCAAGACGATCGCGGGGGGGCTTCCAAAAACATTCAGTACTTC. Residues: CASSQDDRGGASKNIQYF.

The chain couples TRBV5-4 to TRBJ1-6; possible D gene TRBD1, 5 bases. The CDR3 is 18 amino acids. Trimming stripped 0 bases from V and 4 bases from J, with 17 bases between. CDR1 and CDR2 from the germline V gene are SGHNT and YYREEE (reference sequence). The chain's CDR3 is CASSLDPPGRSYNSPLHF. The CDR3 DNA follows: TGTGCCAGCAGCTTGGATCCCCCAGGGAGGAGTTATAATTCACCCCTCCACTTT.

V is TRBV5-5 and J is TRBJ1-2; D is possibly TRBD1 (5 bases). Deletions cut 2 bases from V and 2 bases from J, with 16 bases between. The CDR3 has 16 amino acids. CDR1 and CDR2 from the germline V gene are SGHKS and YYEKEE (reference sequence). As DNA, the CDR3 is TGTGCCAGCAGCTTAAGCGGGGGGAACAACAACTATGGCTACACCTTC. Residues: CASSLSGGNNNYGYTF. Full variable domain (missing parts from reference TRBV5-5 and TRBJ1-2): DAGVTQSPTHLIKTRGQQVTLRCSPISGHKSVSWYQQVLGQGPQFIFQYYEKEERGRGNFPDRFSARQFPNYSSELNVNALLLGDSALYLCASSLSGGNNNYGYTFGSGTRLTVV.

To note about this clone: The same CDR3 can be traced to other DNA sequences in this sample. The chain links TRBV2 to TRBJ1-1; possible D gene TRBD1, 5 bases. Germline CDR1 reads SNHLY; CDR2 reads FYNNEI. The CDR3 is made up of 14 amino acids. V was clipped by 2 bases and J by 5 bases, with 12 bases between them. The CDR3 DNA reads TGTGCCAGCAGTGAATCGGGGGGAGGAACTGAAGCTTTCTTT. This translates into CASSESGGGTEAFF.

This sequence joins TRBV5-6 and TRBJ2-1; 9 nucleotides agree with TRBD1. Germline assignment: CDR1 SGHDT and CDR2 YYEEEE. V dropped 2 bases and J dropped 4; count of bases not matched to a gene: 10. The CDR3 loop spans 17 amino acids. CDR3 in amino acids: CASSLDRGTGSYNEQFF. In DNA, the CDR3 is TGTGCCAGCAGCTTAGATCGTGGGACAGGGTCTTACAATGAGCAGTTCTTC.

CDR3 coding DNA: TGTGCCAGCAGCCCCCGAATAATCAGCTCCTATAATTCACCCCTCCACTTT. Amino acid sequence: CASSPRIISSYNSPLHF. The chain uses TRBV13 and TRBJ1-6; no definite D call. Trimming took off 5 bases at V and 0 bases at J, with 14 bases between the two ends. The CDR3 length is 17 residues. CDR1 is PRHDT, CDR2 FYEKMQ, per germline (reference sequence). Combining the CDR3 with reference TRBV13 and TRBJ1-6 gives the whole variable domain AAGVIQSPRHLIKEKRETATLKCYPIPRHDTVYWYQQGPGQDPQFLISFYEKMQSDKGSIPDRFSAQQFSDYHSELNMSSLELGDSALYFCASSPRIISSYNSPLHFGNGTRLTVT.

V gene TRBV7-8 combines with J gene TRBJ2-2; 8 bases match TRBD2. Trimming cost V 7 bases and J 7 bases; bases outside gene matches: 11. CDR1 and CDR2 from the germline V gene are SGHVS and FQNEAQ. The CDR3 contains 15 residues. This CDR3 is CASTYLSAGGGELFF. DNA for the CDR3: TGTGCCAGCACCTATCTCTCGGCGGGAGGCGGGGAGCTGTTTTTT.

This clone was seen once. The chain couples TRBV10-2 to TRBJ2-5; 13 bases are shared with TRBD2. From germline, CDR1 is WSHSY and CDR2 SAAADI. J gave up 7 bases and V 6 bases, and 8 bases lay outside the gene matches. The CDR3 is 15 residues long. This CDR3 reads CASRELAGGFGTQYF. The CDR3 coding sequence is TGCGCCAGCAGGGAACTAGCGGGAGGGTTCGGGACCCAGTACTTC.

V is TRBV28 and J is TRBJ1-4; D might be TRBD1 (6 bases). The V gene lost 6 bases and the J gene lost 5 bases, with 16 bases spanning the gap. Germline V lookup: CDR1 MDHEN, CDR2 SYDVKM. The CDR3 is 15 residues long. The CDR3 DNA follows: TGTGCCAGCAGCCGAGCAGGGGACGGGAATGAAAAACTGTTTTTT. It specifies CASSRAGDGNEKLFF. Using reference TRBV28 and TRBJ1-4 for the parts outside the CDR3, the full variable domain is DVKVTQSSRYLVKRTGEKVFLECVQDMDHENMFWYRQDPGLGLRLIYFSYDVKMKEKGDIPEGYSVSREKKERFSLILESASTNQTSMYLCASSRAGDGNEKLFFGSGTQLSVL.

The chain combines TRBV4-3 with TRBJ2-7; TRBD2 matches 12 bases. V lost 0 bases, J lost 4 bases, and 1 base stayed unmatched. Germline CDR1 is LGHNA and CDR2 is YSLEER. The CDR3 has 15 amino acids. Here the CDR3 reads CASSQDLAGGYEQYF. The CDR3, as DNA: TGCGCCAGCAGCCAAGATCTAGCGGGAGGGTACGAGCAGTACTTC.

The chain uses TRBV4-1 and TRBJ1-4; 8 bases line up with TRBD1. V shed 3 bases and J 4 bases; nucleotides not matched to a gene: 13. The CDR3 loop spans 18 amino acids. Germline CDR1 is MGHRA and CDR2 is YSYEKL. This CDR3 is CASSQPQGASKLNEKLFF. Written as DNA, the CDR3 is TGCGCCAGCAGCCAGCCGCAGGGGGCCTCGAAACTTAATGAAAAACTGTTTTTT.

This rearrangement joins TRBV9 to TRBJ2-5; a weak D match, TRBD1 (6 bases). The CDR3 is made up of 14 amino acids. The germline gives CDR1 SGDLS, CDR2 YYNGEE. With 0 bases removed from V and 5 bases from J, the gap between germline ends came to 11 bases. This CDR3 is CASSVGGGRETQYF. The CDR3 DNA sequence: TGTGCCAGCAGCGTAGGAGGGGGTCGGGAGACCCAGTACTTC.

The gene calls are TRBV10-3 and TRBJ2-1; 13 nucleotides agree with TRBD2. Germline V gene lookup returns CDR1 ENHRY and CDR2 SYGVKD. The CDR3 runs 16 residues. J was trimmed by 5 bases and V by 5 bases; bases with no gene match: 6. The CDR3 nucleotides are TGTGCCATCAGTCCGACTAGCGGGGGGTCGAACAATGAGCAGTTCTTC. This encodes CAISPTSGGSNNEQFF.

CDR3 in DNA: TGTGCCAGCAGCTTGGCCCCGGGACTTAGCTCCTACGAGCAGTACTTC. Protein sequence: CASSLAPGLSSYEQYF. This rearrangement joins TRBV5-5 to TRBJ2-7; D possibly corresponds to TRBD2 (6 bases). Germline CDR1 is SGHKS and CDR2 is YYEKEE (reference sequence). Deletions cut 0 bases from V and 0 bases from J, with 13 bases between. CDR3 length equals 16 residues.

DNA for the CDR3: TGTGCCAGCAGTTCTCCAGGGGCTGGGGCCAACGTCCTGACTTTC. Encoded protein: CASSSPGAGANVLTF. The V call is TRBV27, the J call TRBJ2-6, with a weak D call TRBD1 (6 bases). Looked up from germline, CDR1 is MNHEY and CDR2 is SMNVEV (reference sequence). This CDR3 comprises 15 residues. V was clipped by 4 bases and J by 2 bases, with 9 bases between them.

The genes are TRBV23-1 and TRBJ1-1; 9 positions agree with TRBD1. TRBV23-1 belongs to the ORF category, with a function that is uncertain. The CDR3 extends over 19 amino acids. The ends lost 3 bases at V and 6 bases at J; junction bases unmatched: 20. The CDR3 is CASSQDQGGQGLQEAEAFF. The CDR3 DNA sequence: TGCGCCAGCAGTCAGGATCAGGGGGGACAGGGCCTCCAAGAGGCTGAAGCTTTCTTT.

The chain recombines TRBV4-1 with TRBJ1-2; D is ambiguous. The V gene lost 1 base and the J gene lost 4 bases, with 4 bases spanning the gap. Germline V gene sequence: CDR1 MGHRA, CDR2 YSYEKL. The length of the CDR3 is 12 residues. The CDR3 coding sequence is TGCGCCAGCAGCCAAGCCGGCTATGGCTACACCTTC. It is translated as CASSQAGYGYTF.

The gene calls are TRBV4-2 and TRBJ2-5, with 8 positions matching TRBD1. J gave up 5 bases and V 0 bases, and 8 bases lay outside the gene matches. This CDR3 is built from 16 residues. The germline V gene encodes CDR1 LGHNA and CDR2 YNFKEQ. CDR3 residues: CASSQDPGQGGETQYF. For the CDR3, the DNA is TGTGCCAGCAGCCAAGATCCCGGACAGGGAGGCGAGACCCAGTACTTC.

J is TRBJ2-2 and V is TRBV5-1, with 11 nucleotides matching TRBD1. Germline CDR1 reads SGHRS; CDR2 reads YFSETQ. The CDR3 runs to 15 residues. The trim removed 4 bases at V and 4 bases at J, leaving 3 bases unmatched. CDR3 nucleotide sequence: TGCGCCAGCAGCATCGGGACAGGGGGCACCGGGGAGCTGTTTTTT. Translated, it gives CASSIGTGGTGELFF.

The V and J genes are TRBV7-9 and TRBJ1-4; 7 bases line up with TRBD1. V lost 5 bases to trimming and J lost 7 bases; unmatched junction nucleotides: 7. The CDR3 runs 14 residues. The germline gives CDR1 SEHNR, CDR2 FQNEAQ (reference sequence). In DNA, the CDR3 is TGTGCCAGCAGCCTAACAGGGGCGGGTGAAAAACTGTTTTTT. This encodes CASSLTGAGEKLFF.

A remark on this clone: It is likely a read error: a sequence one base away is far more abundant. The chain carries TRBV4-3 and TRBJ2-7; 11 bases line up with TRBD1. This CDR3 region has 15 residues. Germline V lookup: CDR1 LGHNA, CDR2 YSLEER. The V segment lost 2 bases and the J segment 3 bases; nucleotides outside the gene matches: 3. The CDR3 loop reads CASSQTGTGGYEQYF. CDR3 in DNA: TGCGCCAGCAGCCAAACCGGGACAGGGGGCTACGAGCAGTACTTC.

The CDR3 bases are TGTGCCAGCAGTCACACTCAGGGGAATAATGAAAAACTGTTTTTT. It specifies CASSHTQGNNEKLFF. The rearrangement uses TRBV25-1 and TRBJ1-4; a possible D gene is TRBD1 (6 bases). The CDR3 covers 15 residues. The V end was cut by 5 bases, the J end by 4 bases, with 14 bases between. Germline assignment: CDR1 MGHDK and CDR2 SYGVNS.

The chain links TRBV28 to TRBJ2-7; TRBD2 is a possible D gene (5 bases). Germline values: CDR1 MDHEN, CDR2 SYDVKM. V lost 4 bases to trimming and J lost 4 bases, with 14 bases between them. This CDR3 is 14 amino acids long. CDR3 nucleotides: TGTGCCAGCAGTTCCGCCGGACTTAGGTACGAGCAGTACTTC. Translating gives CASSSAGLRYEQYF.